The 5 T cell receptor beta chains below were found in one sample sequenced in a study of CD8+ T cells in alopecia areata. TCR sequencing used cDNA made by reverse transcription of extracted RNA. Using immunoSEQ multiplex PCR, the repertoire was profiled, and TCRdb retains in-frame clones only, with some absent. Here the sample spans approximately 98,000 clones, 59% being singletons. Sequenced: CD8+ T cells sorted from blood. The receptors stem from a human donor in good health.

This clone has just one count. The rearrangement links TRBV10-2 to TRBJ2-3; TRBD2 matches 10 bases. The germline V gene encodes CDR1 WSHSY and CDR2 SAAADI. The V segment lost 10 bases and the J segment 2 bases; nucleotides outside the gene matches: 6. The CDR3 runs 14 residues. The CDR3 here is CATRLAGPTDTQYF. Here the CDR3 DNA reads TGCGCCACCCGACTAGCGGGTCCCACAGATACGCAGTATTTT.

The rearrangement uses TRBV2 and TRBJ1-6; D uncertain. V was shortened by 6 bases and J by 2 bases, with 14 bases between the two germline ends. The CDR3 is 16 residues long. The germline V gene encodes CDR1 SNHLY and CDR2 FYNNEI. The CDR3 sequence: CASREYLSPYNSPLHF. The DNA for the CDR3 is TGTGCCAGCAGAGAGTACTTGAGTCCCTATAATTCACCCCTCCACTTT.

The chain employs TRBV11-2 and TRBJ2-7; D gene uncertain. The CDR3 length is 11 residues. Germline-derived CDR1 and CDR2 are SGHAT and FQNNGV. The V end lost 4 bases, the J end lost 6 bases, and 7 bases lay between the germline ends. Written as DNA, the CDR3 is TGTGCCAGCAGCTCTTTGGGCGAGCAGTACTTC. Encoded protein: CASSSLGEQYF.

This clone appeared a few times. The CDR3 loop reads CASSFAGTSEQFF. In nucleotides, the CDR3 is TGTGCCAGCAGCTTCGCCGGGACTAGCGAGCAGTTCTTC. The chain uses TRBV7-8 and TRBJ2-1; 9 bases map to TRBD2. With V trimmed by 3 bases and J by 10 bases, 4 bases remained unmatched. CDR1 is SGHVS and CDR2 is FQNEAQ in the germline V gene. The CDR3 extends over 13 amino acids.

This clone was found a few times. The rearrangement links TRBV15 to TRBJ2-6; D may be TRBD2 (5 bases). This CDR3 has 18 amino acids. V lost 0 bases, J lost 0 bases, and 12 bases lay in between. Germline V CDR1 and CDR2: LNHNV, YYDKDF (reference sequence). CDR3 sequence (DNA): TGTGCCACCAGCAGAGATGAAGAGGGATCCTCTGGGGCCAACGTCCTGACTTTC. Protein sequence: CATSRDEEGSSGANVLTF.